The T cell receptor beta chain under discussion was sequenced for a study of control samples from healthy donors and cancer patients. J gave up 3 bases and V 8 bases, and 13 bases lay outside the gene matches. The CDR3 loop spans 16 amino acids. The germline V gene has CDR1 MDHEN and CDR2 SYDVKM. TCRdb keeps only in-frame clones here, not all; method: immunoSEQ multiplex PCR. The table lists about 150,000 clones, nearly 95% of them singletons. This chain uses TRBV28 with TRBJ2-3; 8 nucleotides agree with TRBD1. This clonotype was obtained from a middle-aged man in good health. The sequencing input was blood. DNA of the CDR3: TGTGCCAGCGTTCCCCACCGGACAGGGAATACAGATACGCAGTATTTT. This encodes CASVPHRTGNTDTQYF.